This T cell receptor beta chain was found in a study of shared clonotypes between healthy human individuals. All of the donors resided in Nashville, Tennessee, and each was a Caucasian adult. The protocol was immunoSEQ multiplex PCR, while the TCRdb copy is restricted to in-frame clones and leaves out a portion. The sample carries around 980,000 clones, around 82% recorded once. Many counts were recorded for this clone. Its antigen is undetermined. Trimming left V 4 bases short and J 4 bases short, with 16 bases between. Looked up from germline, CDR1 is SGDLS and CDR2 is YYNGEE. This CDR3 has 15 residues. Study results and caveats: Researchers sampled only blood; tissue repertoires likely differ.

The sequenced material came from memory CD4+ T cells from PBMCs. Described subset: CD45RA-negative fraction. The source of this sequence is a man aged 18 to 35 in good health. Some clones in this sample may be carry-over from other donors' samples. V is TRBV9 and J is TRBJ2-3, with TRBD1 as a possible D gene (5 bases). CDR3 sequence (DNA): TGTGCCAGCAGCACCTCAGCCCAGGGTGCAGATACGCAGTATTTT. Protein product: CASSTSAQGADTQYF. Filled out from reference TRBV9 and TRBJ2-3, the complete variable domain reads DSGVTQTPKHLITATGQRVTLRCSPRSGDLSVYWYQQSLDQGLQFLIQYYNGEERAKGNILERFSAQQFPDLHSELNLSSLELGDSALYFCASSTSAQGADTQYFGPGTRLTVL.